The rows below give T cell receptor beta chains drawn from one sample of a study of cytomegalovirus exposure and HLA in healthy donors. Here immunoSEQ multiplex PCR was the method, and the copy in TCRdb shows in-frame clones only, minus some. Here the sample spans under 200,000 clones, around 78% being singletons. Sequencing was done on a sample of PBMCs. These TCRs come from a woman aged 40 to 50 in good health and CMV-seronegative. The CDR3 runs from the conserved cysteine through the conserved F or W. A D gene is named only where the DNA matches it firmly. Not every row has a clone size; where given, it reads once, few, many or a size class.

d_gene: .
j_gene: TRBJ1-2
abundance: .
v_gene: TRBV7-9
CDR3aa: CSSQGFGVDPPGYTF
CDR3nt: TGTTCCAGCCAGGGGTTCGGGGTCGACCCCCCCGGCTACACCTTC

d_gene: TRBD1
j_gene: TRBJ2-2
abundance: .
v_gene: TRBV6-1
CDR3aa: CASVPRTGRTGELFF
CDR3nt: TGTGCCAGCGTTCCGAGGACAGGGCGGACCGGGGAGCTGTTTTTT

d_gene: TRBD1
j_gene: TRBJ1-2
abundance: .
v_gene: TRBV18
CDR3aa: CASSPPSSGTGGYGYTF
CDR3nt: TGTGCCAGCTCGCCTCCAAGTTCCGGGACAGGGGGCTATGGCTACACCTTC

d_gene: .
j_gene: TRBJ2-5
abundance: .
v_gene: TRBV27
CDR3aa: CASSLWRGETQYF
CDR3nt: TGTGCCAGCAGTTTATGGCGGGGAGAGACCCAGTACTTC

d_gene: TRBD1
j_gene: TRBJ2-7
abundance: .
v_gene: TRBV7-9
CDR3aa: CATTFIRATGSSEQYF
CDR3nt: TGTGCCACCACCTTTATTCGTGCGACAGGGTCTAGCGAGCAGTACTTC

d_gene: .
j_gene: TRBJ2-7
abundance: .
v_gene: TRBV6-1
CDR3aa: CASSEMAGYDEQYF
CDR3nt: TGTGCCAGCAGTGAAATGGCGGGGTACGACGAGCAGTACTTC

d_gene: TRBD1
j_gene: TRBJ1-1
abundance: .
v_gene: TRBV5-5
CDR3aa: CASSVSGGTEAFF
CDR3nt: TGTGCCAGCAGCGTCTCAGGGGGCACTGAAGCTTTCTTT

d_gene: .
j_gene: TRBJ2-7
abundance: .
v_gene: TRBV7-6
CDR3aa: CASSLLDRGSGEQYF
CDR3nt: TGTGCCAGCAGCTTACTCGACCGAGGGTCGGGCGAGCAGTACTTC

d_gene: .
j_gene: TRBJ2-7
abundance: .
v_gene: TRBV7-2
CDR3aa: CASGRARYEQYF
CDR3nt: TGTGCCAGCGGCAGGGCTCGCTACGAGCAGTACTTC

d_gene: .
j_gene: TRBJ1-2
abundance: .
v_gene: TRBV28
CDR3aa: CASTRGVVYGYTF
CDR3nt: TGTGCCAGCACCCGGGGGGTGGTCTATGGCTACACCTTC

d_gene: .
j_gene: TRBJ2-7
abundance: .
v_gene: TRBV27
CDR3aa: CASSLKPTGAYEQYF
CDR3nt: TGTGCCAGCAGTTTAAAACCCACTGGTGCGTACGAGCAGTACTTC

d_gene: .
j_gene: TRBJ2-3
abundance: .
v_gene: TRBV10-3
CDR3aa: CAIRARGRGGTDTQYF
CDR3nt: TGTGCCATCAGGGCGCGGGGGCGAGGAGGGACAGATACGCAGTATTTT

d_gene: .
j_gene: TRBJ1-6
abundance: .
v_gene: TRBV6-1
CDR3aa: CASSGRRSSYNSPLHF
CDR3nt: TGTGCCAGCAGTGGACGGCGGAGCTCCTATAATTCACCCCTCCACTTT

d_gene: TRBD2
j_gene: TRBJ2-1
abundance: .
v_gene: TRBV9
CDR3aa: CASSATSGAYNEQFF
CDR3nt: TGTGCCAGCAGTGCGACTAGCGGGGCCTACAATGAGCAGTTCTTC

d_gene: .
j_gene: TRBJ2-7
abundance: few
v_gene: TRBV29-1
CDR3aa: CSVARSGGAGEQYF
CDR3nt: TGCAGCGTTGCCCGGAGTGGCGGGGCCGGCGAGCAGTACTTC

d_gene: .
j_gene: TRBJ1-1
abundance: .
v_gene: TRBV5-1
CDR3aa: CASSLGGNTEAFF
CDR3nt: TGCGCCAGCAGCTTGGGCGGGAACACTGAAGCTTTCTTT

d_gene: .
j_gene: TRBJ2-7
abundance: .
v_gene: TRBV11-2
CDR3aa: CASSLDGRVREQYF
CDR3nt: TGTGCCAGCAGCTTAGATGGCAGGGTGAGGGAGCAGTACTTC

d_gene: .
j_gene: TRBJ2-5
abundance: .
v_gene: TRBV2
CDR3aa: CASRQETQYF
CDR3nt: TGTGCCAGTCGGCAAGAGACCCAGTACTTC

d_gene: TRBD1
j_gene: TRBJ1-4
abundance: .
v_gene: TRBV2
CDR3aa: CASSGTGQGEKLFF
CDR3nt: TGTGCCAGCAGCGGGACAGGTCAAGGAGAAAAACTGTTTTTT

d_gene: TRBD1
j_gene: TRBJ1-4
abundance: .
v_gene: TRBV9
CDR3aa: CASSPRTGIGEKLFF
CDR3nt: TGTGCCAGCAGCCCCCGGACAGGGATTGGTGAAAAACTGTTTTTT

d_gene: TRBD2
j_gene: TRBJ2-5
abundance: .
v_gene: TRBV4-1
CDR3aa: CASSQGGLGVETQYF
CDR3nt: TGCGCCAGCAGCCAGGGCGGACTAGGGGTGGAGACCCAGTACTTC

d_gene: TRBD2
j_gene: TRBJ2-1
abundance: once
v_gene: TRBV5-6
CDR3aa: CASRGGWYNEQFF
CDR3nt: TGTGCCAGCCGGGGGGGCTGGTACAATGAGCAGTTCTTC

d_gene: .
j_gene: TRBJ1-6
abundance: .
v_gene: TRBV6-1
CDR3aa: CASSVRQVGDSPLHF
CDR3nt: TGTGCCAGCAGTGTACGACAGGTGGGGGATTCACCCCTCCACTTT

d_gene: TRBD1
j_gene: TRBJ2-3
abundance: few
v_gene: TRBV28
CDR3aa: CASSLPANRGRSTDTQYF
CDR3nt: TGTGCCAGCAGTTTACCTGCGAACAGGGGGCGAAGCACAGATACGCAGTATTTT

d_gene: TRBD1
j_gene: TRBJ1-1
abundance: .
v_gene: TRBV6-1
CDR3aa: CASVVNRGQNTEAFF
CDR3nt: TGTGCCAGCGTTGTAAACAGGGGCCAGAACACTGAAGCTTTCTTT

d_gene: TRBD1
j_gene: TRBJ2-5
abundance: .
v_gene: TRBV29-1
CDR3aa: CSELTGVDGETQYF
CDR3nt: TGCAGCGAGCTGACAGGGGTCGATGGTGAGACCCAGTACTTC

d_gene: .
j_gene: TRBJ2-7
abundance: .
v_gene: TRBV6-1
CDR3aa: CASSFPAGPNYEQYF
CDR3nt: TGTGCCAGCAGCTTCCCGGCGGGCCCGAACTACGAGCAGTACTTC

d_gene: .
j_gene: TRBJ2-7
abundance: .
v_gene: TRBV27
CDR3aa: CASSSFLAAYEQYF
CDR3nt: TGTGCCAGCAGTTCCTTTCTGGCAGCCTACGAGCAGTACTTC

d_gene: TRBD2
j_gene: TRBJ2-1
abundance: .
v_gene: TRBV9
CDR3aa: CASSPQAGEYNEQFF
CDR3nt: TGTGCCAGCAGCCCTCAAGCGGGGGAGTACAATGAGCAGTTCTTC

d_gene: .
j_gene: TRBJ2-7
abundance: .
v_gene: TRBV11-1
CDR3aa: CASRRDSGFYEQYF
CDR3nt: TGTGCCAGCAGACGGGACAGCGGGTTCTACGAGCAGTACTTC

d_gene: .
j_gene: TRBJ2-5
abundance: once
v_gene: TRBV27
CDR3aa: CASSLGARGETQYF
CDR3nt: TGTGCCAGCAGTCTGGGGGCGCGAGGAGAGACCCAGTACTTC

d_gene: .
j_gene: TRBJ1-1
abundance: .
v_gene: TRBV2
CDR3aa: CASSRENTEAFF
CDR3nt: TGTGCCAGCAGTCGAGAGAACACTGAAGCTTTCTTT

d_gene: TRBD2
j_gene: TRBJ2-3
abundance: .
v_gene: TRBV7-8
CDR3aa: CASSLRLAGIVDTQYF
CDR3nt: TGTGCCAGCAGCTTAAGGCTAGCGGGGATAGTAGATACGCAGTATTTT

d_gene: .
j_gene: TRBJ1-5
abundance: .
v_gene: TRBV19
CDR3aa: CASSPRGWVDQPQHF
CDR3nt: TGTGCCAGTAGTCCCAGGGGTTGGGTGGATCAGCCCCAGCATTTT

d_gene: .
j_gene: TRBJ2-7
abundance: .
v_gene: TRBV6-6
CDR3aa: CASRERAQGSYEQYF
CDR3nt: TGTGCCAGCAGGGAGAGGGCACAGGGCTCCTACGAGCAGTACTTC

d_gene: .
j_gene: TRBJ2-2
abundance: .
v_gene: TRBV7-9
CDR3aa: CASSVRSGELFF
CDR3nt: TGTGCCAGCAGCGTCAGGTCTGGGGAGCTGTTTTTT

d_gene: TRBD1
j_gene: TRBJ2-3
abundance: .
v_gene: TRBV2
CDR3aa: CASRKDRASTDTQYF
CDR3nt: TGTGCCAGCAGAAAGGACAGGGCTAGCACAGATACGCAGTATTTT

d_gene: TRBD1
j_gene: TRBJ1-2
abundance: .
v_gene: TRBV6-5
CDR3aa: CASSDREANYGYTF
CDR3nt: TGTGCCAGCAGTGACAGGGAGGCTAACTATGGCTACACCTTC

d_gene: .
j_gene: TRBJ1-2
abundance: few
v_gene: TRBV6-5
CDR3aa: CASSYGRGYGYTF
CDR3nt: TGTGCCAGCAGTTACGGGAGGGGCTATGGCTACACCTTC

d_gene: TRBD1
j_gene: TRBJ2-5
abundance: .
v_gene: TRBV2
CDR3aa: CASGGQAEETQYF
CDR3nt: TGTGCCAGCGGAGGACAGGCGGAAGAGACCCAGTACTTC

d_gene: .
j_gene: TRBJ2-7
abundance: .
v_gene: TRBV2
CDR3aa: CASRGGTAYEQYF
CDR3nt: TGTGCCAGCAGGGGCGGGACCGCCTACGAGCAGTACTTC

d_gene: TRBD1
j_gene: TRBJ2-7
abundance: few
v_gene: TRBV2
CDR3aa: CASRPDRAYEQYF
CDR3nt: TGTGCCAGCAGACCGGACAGGGCCTACGAGCAGTACTTC

d_gene: TRBD1
j_gene: TRBJ1-3
abundance: .
v_gene: TRBV2
CDR3aa: CASSFPRDSSGNTIYF
CDR3nt: TGTGCCAGCAGTTTCCCGAGGGACAGCTCTGGAAACACCATATATTTT

d_gene: TRBD1
j_gene: TRBJ2-2
abundance: once
v_gene: TRBV2
CDR3aa: CASSPPGGNTGELFF
CDR3nt: TGTGCCAGCAGTCCGCCAGGGGGGAACACCGGGGAGCTGTTTTTT

d_gene: TRBD1
j_gene: TRBJ1-1
abundance: .
v_gene: TRBV7-9
CDR3aa: CSSSILGQGRNTEAFF
CDR3nt: TGTTCCAGCAGCATTTTGGGACAGGGAAGGAACACTGAAGCTTTCTTT

d_gene: TRBD2
j_gene: TRBJ2-2
abundance: .
v_gene: TRBV2
CDR3aa: CASSRTSPGELFF
CDR3nt: TGTGCCAGCAGTCGGACTAGCCCCGGGGAGCTGTTTTTT

d_gene: .
j_gene: TRBJ1-5
abundance: .
v_gene: TRBV29-1
CDR3aa: CSVKPGQGFEHQPQHF
CDR3nt: TGCAGCGTAAAGCCGGGACAAGGATTCGAGCATCAGCCCCAGCATTTT

d_gene: TRBD1
j_gene: TRBJ1-1
abundance: .
v_gene: TRBV2
CDR3aa: CASHGGQGRNTEAFF
CDR3nt: TGTGCCAGCCACGGGGGACAGGGGAGAAACACTGAAGCTTTCTTT

d_gene: .
j_gene: TRBJ2-2
abundance: once
v_gene: TRBV6-1
CDR3aa: CASSRQVNTGELFF
CDR3nt: TGTGCCAGCAGCAGACAGGTGAACACCGGGGAGCTGTTTTTT